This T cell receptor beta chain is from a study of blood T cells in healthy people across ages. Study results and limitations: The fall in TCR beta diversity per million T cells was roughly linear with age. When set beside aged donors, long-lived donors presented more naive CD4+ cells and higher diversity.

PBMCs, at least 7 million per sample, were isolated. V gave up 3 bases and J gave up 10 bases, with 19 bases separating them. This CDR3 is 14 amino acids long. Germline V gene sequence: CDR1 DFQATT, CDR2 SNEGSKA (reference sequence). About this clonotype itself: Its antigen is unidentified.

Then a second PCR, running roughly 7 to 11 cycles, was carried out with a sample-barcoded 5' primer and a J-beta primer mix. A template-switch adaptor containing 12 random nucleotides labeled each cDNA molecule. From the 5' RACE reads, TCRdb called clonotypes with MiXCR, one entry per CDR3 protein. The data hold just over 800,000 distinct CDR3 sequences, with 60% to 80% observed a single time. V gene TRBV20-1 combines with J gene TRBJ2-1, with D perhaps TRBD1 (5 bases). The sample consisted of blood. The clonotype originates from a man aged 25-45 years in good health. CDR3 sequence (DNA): TGCAGTGCTAGCTTAGCCAGGGTTCCGTACGAGCAGTTCTTC. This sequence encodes CSASLARVPYEQFF.